This TCR beta chain was sequenced for a study of T cells after yellow fever vaccination. About the study: Sorting of the EM, EMRA, CM and Tscm memory subsets was carried out using CD3, CD45RA, CCR7 and CD95.

General study findings and limits: Peaking on day 5 versus 15, the secondary response was faster but weaker. For sorted memory subsets on day 0, almost all vaccine-responding clonotypes were undetectable.

UMIs and a universal primer site were added when TCR cDNA was made by 5'RACE template switching. TCRdb recomputed calls from the 5' RACE reads with MiXCR, one row per CDR3 protein. In the table there are about 13,000 distinct CDR3 sequences, 4% to 6% of which are singletons. Many counts were recorded for this clonotype. The source was PBMCs, either bulk or a sorted T-cell subset (CD4+, CD8+, memory, or dextramer-sorted; not recorded which), collected 45 days after the yellow fever booster vaccination. The receptor was derived from a man in his thirties or forties who received the YFV17D yellow fever vaccine.

Written as DNA, the CDR3 is TGTGCCAGCAGCCCCCAGGTTACAAACTACGAGCAGTACTTC. Residues: CASSPQVTNYEQYF. The chain couples TRBV7-2 to TRBJ2-7; D gene ambiguous. Germline V gene sequence: CDR1 SGHTA, CDR2 FQGNSA. This CDR3 is 14 amino acids long. V was cut by 5 bases and J by 3 bases, with 14 bases left in between.